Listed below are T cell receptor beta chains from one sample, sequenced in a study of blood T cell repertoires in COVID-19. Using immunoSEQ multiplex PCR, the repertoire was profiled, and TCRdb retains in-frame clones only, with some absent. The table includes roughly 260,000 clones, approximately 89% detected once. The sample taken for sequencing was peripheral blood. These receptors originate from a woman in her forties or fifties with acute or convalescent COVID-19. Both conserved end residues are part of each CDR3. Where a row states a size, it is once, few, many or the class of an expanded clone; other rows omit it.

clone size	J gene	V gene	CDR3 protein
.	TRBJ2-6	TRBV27	CASFGRVGGANVLTF
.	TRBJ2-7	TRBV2	CASRKSGTGNSYEQYF
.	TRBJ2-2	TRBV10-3	CAISVGDRGLAGELFF
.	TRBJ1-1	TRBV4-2	CASSQRTGINTEAFF
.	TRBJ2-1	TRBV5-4	CASSAQQGSFYNEQFF
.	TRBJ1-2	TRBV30	CAWSEGQGRVGSNYGYTF
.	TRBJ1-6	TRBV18	CASSPRITGVDSPLHF
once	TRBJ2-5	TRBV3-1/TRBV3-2	CASSHREEETQYF
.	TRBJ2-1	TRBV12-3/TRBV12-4	CASSLTVTEQFF
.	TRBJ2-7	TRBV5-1	CASSLAAGSEQYF
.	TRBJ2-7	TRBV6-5	CASRREAGTTYEQYF
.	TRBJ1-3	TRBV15	CATSRAGNLGNTIYF
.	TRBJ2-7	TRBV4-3	CASSQEPYYYEQYF
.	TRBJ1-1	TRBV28	CASSLRQVVYTEAFF
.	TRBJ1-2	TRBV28	CASSFGQLWGYTF
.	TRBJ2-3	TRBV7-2	CASSPSSGSGTSDTQYF
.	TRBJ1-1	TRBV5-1	CASSLAVGVQSEAFF
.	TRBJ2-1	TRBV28	CASSLNRLNEQFF
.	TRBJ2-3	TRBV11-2	CASSRFDRGRTDTQYF
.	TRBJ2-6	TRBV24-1	CATSDPTRRGANVLTF
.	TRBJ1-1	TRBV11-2	CASSFVKRTEAFF
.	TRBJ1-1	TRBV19	CASSQFEQGDTEAFF
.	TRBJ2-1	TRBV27	CASYSPGRTYNEQFF
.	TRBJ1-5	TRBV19	CEGQGNNQPQHF
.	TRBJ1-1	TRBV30	CAWIIKGVGDMNTEAFF
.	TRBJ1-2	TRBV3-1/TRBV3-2	CASSQDFRVDYGYTF
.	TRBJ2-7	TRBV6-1	CASSEQGTSSYEQYF
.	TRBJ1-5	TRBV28	CASSFPRPDRGRQPQHF
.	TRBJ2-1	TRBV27	CASSLAGGLDEQFF
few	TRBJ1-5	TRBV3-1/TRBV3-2	CASSRSGANQPQHF
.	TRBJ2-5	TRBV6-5	CASHRGFQETQYF
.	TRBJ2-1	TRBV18	CASSPGLAGGNNEQFF
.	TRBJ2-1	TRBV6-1	CASSERRRSYNEQFF
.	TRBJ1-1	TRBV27	CASSPRGQLNTEAFF
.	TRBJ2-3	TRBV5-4	CASSSPRLALSTDTQYF
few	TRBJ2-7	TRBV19	CASSRGLAASSYEQYF
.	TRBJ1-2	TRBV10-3	CAITGGSGLVSGYTF
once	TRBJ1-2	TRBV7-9	CASSFFQGDGYTF
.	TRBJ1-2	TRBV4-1	CASSQDTRQGRPYGYTF
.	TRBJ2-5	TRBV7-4	CASSPGLAGRETQYF
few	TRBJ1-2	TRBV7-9	CASSLALLGQTNYGYTF
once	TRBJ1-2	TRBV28	CASSARVRGYTF
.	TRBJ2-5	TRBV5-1	CASSLWVAGQETQYF
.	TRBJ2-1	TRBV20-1	CSARLLNEQFF
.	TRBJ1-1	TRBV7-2	CASSLVRDTEAFF
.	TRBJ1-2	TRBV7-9	CASSLKDTTRVLGYTF
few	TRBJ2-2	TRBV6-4	CASSVPNSGSDTGELFF
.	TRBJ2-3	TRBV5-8	CASSLGQGASDTQYF
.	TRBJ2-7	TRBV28	CASRNRDNYEQYF
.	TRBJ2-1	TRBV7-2	CASSRDRGWDEQFF
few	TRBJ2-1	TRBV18	CASSPLTGAFNEQFF
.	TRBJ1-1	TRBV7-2	CASSLGSGNTEAFF
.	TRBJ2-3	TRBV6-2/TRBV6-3	CASSYSVRLNTDTQYF
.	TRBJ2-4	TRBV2	CASRNAGGPLDF
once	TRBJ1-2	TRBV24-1	CATSDRQVYGYTF
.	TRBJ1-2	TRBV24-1	CATSDSLTGTGYTF
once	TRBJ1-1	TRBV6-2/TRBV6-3	CASSYSTDRATMNTEAFF